This T cell receptor (beta chain) was recovered during a study of spatial heterogeneity in lung cancer. Turning to the study itself: Within raw reads, each unique TCR and UMI combination appeared on average more than ten times. Study results and limitations: Blood contained ubiquitous expanded tumor TCRs more at resection than at follow-up.

As to this clonotype: Its antigen remains unknown.

Every TCR cDNA molecule carried a tag that served as a unique molecular identifier. TCRdb re-analysed the 5' RACE reads in MiXCR, keeping a single row per CDR3 protein. The data hold about 36,000 distinct CDR3 sequences, with approximately 5.2% observed a single time. With 3 bases removed from V and 7 bases from J, the gap between germline ends came to 13 bases. CDR1 is SGHRS, CDR2 YFSETQ, per germline. CDR3 length equals 14 residues. As to time point: sample taken at primary tumor resection. Unsorted whole RNA from tumor, nontumor lung or frozen PBMC underwent sequencing. The receptor's source is a female donor with early-stage non-small cell lung cancer. The sample was PBMCs, taken at surgery. J is TRBJ1-4 and V is TRBV5-1; D might be TRBD1 (5 bases). CDR3 DNA sequence: TGCGCCAGCAGCTCAGGGACCGATTTTGAAAAACTGTTTTTT. It encodes CASSSGTDFEKLFF.